The 20 T cell receptor beta chains below come from one sample, sequenced in a study of neurological immune-mediated disorders. TCRdb redid the calling of the 5' RACE reads with MiXCR, one entry per CDR3 protein. The sample consists of some 45,000 distinct CDR3 sequences, around 14% of them appearing once. The time point denotes: longitudinal time-point 2. The specimen sequenced was PBMCs. All receptors come from a male donor with HTLV-1-associated myelopathy (HAM/TSP).

This clonotype was recorded many times. The chain links TRBV5-1 to TRBJ1-6; no reliable D call. CDR3 length: 15 amino acids. Germline loops: CDR1 SGHRS, CDR2 YFSETQ. Trimming stripped 4 bases from V and 7 bases from J, with 15 bases between. The CDR3 loop reads CASSPAGLDNSPLHF. CDR3 nucleotide sequence: TGCGCCAGCAGCCCCGCCGGGCTTGACAATTCACCCCTCCACTTT.

This clonotype was recorded many times. This chain connects TRBV5-1 to TRBJ2-3, with D perhaps matching TRBD1 (5 bases). V was cut by 7 bases and J by 5 bases, with 17 bases left in between. The CDR3 extends over 14 amino acids. The germline V gene encodes CDR1 SGHRS and CDR2 YFSETQ. CDR3 nucleotide sequence: TGCGCCAGCCGGCCAACGACAGTCCAAGATACGCAGTATTTT. This translates into CASRPTTVQDTQYF.

Ten or more counts support this clonotype. V and J are TRBV27 and TRBJ2-1, with TRBD2 matching 12 bases. Germline-derived CDR1 and CDR2 are MNHEY and SMNVEV (reference sequence). CDR3 length equals 15 residues. The V gene end was trimmed by 5 bases and the J gene end by 10 bases; junction bases not matched to a gene: 9. The CDR3 spells CASSPGTSGRGEQFF. The CDR3, as DNA: TGTGCCAGCAGTCCCGGGACTAGCGGGCGGGGAGAGCAGTTCTTC.

Many counts were recorded for this clonotype. The chain couples TRBV18 to TRBJ2-5; D is possibly TRBD2 (6 bases). The CDR3 consists of 16 residues. The V and J ends lost 0 bases and 2 bases respectively, with 13 bases between them. Germline lookup yields CDR1 KGHSH and CDR2 LQKENI. The CDR3 region has the DNA TGTGCCAGCTCACCACCACTCCTAGCGAGTCAAGAGACCCAGTACTTC. Amino acid sequence: CASSPPLLASQETQYF.

This clonotype was seen ten or more times. This chain connects TRBV6-5 to TRBJ1-1; D gene unclear. V was cut by 3 bases and J by 4 bases, with 12 bases left in between. The V gene's germline CDR1 is MNHEY and CDR2 SVGAGI. The CDR3 consists of 14 residues. CDR3 bases: TGTGCCAGCAGTTATTCCGGGATGGGCACTGAAGCTTTCTTT. Its translation is CASSYSGMGTEAFF.

Many counts were recorded for this clonotype. The chain recombines TRBV7-6 with TRBJ1-5, with D perhaps TRBD1 (6 bases). Per the germline V gene, CDR1 is SGHVS and CDR2 is FNYEAQ. Trimming shortened V by 5 bases and J by 5 bases, and 10 bases separated the two germline ends. The CDR3 length is 13 residues. The DNA of the CDR3 is TGTGCCAGCAGCCCTAACAGGGATCAGCCCCAGCATTTT. It translates to CASSPNRDQPQHF.

This clonotype was seen ten or more times. The rearrangement links TRBV5-1 to TRBJ1-1; D is possibly TRBD1 (5 bases). The V and J ends lost 2 bases and 1 base respectively, with 9 bases between them. The germline V gene encodes CDR1 SGHRS and CDR2 YFSETQ. The CDR3 totals 14 residues. The chain's CDR3 is CASSLPGPNTEAFF. CDR3 bases: TGCGCCAGCAGCTTACCAGGGCCGAACACTGAAGCTTTCTTT. The complete variable domain, with remaining parts taken from reference TRBV5-1 and TRBJ1-1, reads KAGVTQTPRYLIKTRGQQVTLSCSPISGHRSVSWYQQTPGQGLQFLFEYFSETQRNKGNFPGRFSGRQFSNSRSEMNVSTLELGDSALYLCASSLPGPNTEAFFGQGTRLTVV.

This clonotype was recorded many times. The chain couples TRBV5-5 to TRBJ2-1; possible D gene TRBD2, 6 bases. Trimming cost V 4 bases and J 14 bases, with 16 bases left between them. Germline V gene sequence: CDR1 SGHKS, CDR2 YYEKEE (reference sequence). The CDR3 sequence is 12 residues long. CDR3 nucleotide sequence: TGTGCCAGCAGCCTCACGGGGGAAATCGAGTTCTTC. Encoded protein: CASSLTGEIEFF. The full variable domain, rest sourced from reference TRBV5-5 and TRBJ2-1, is DAGVTQSPTHLIKTRGQQVTLRCSPISGHKSVSWYQQVLGQGPQFIFQYYEKEERGRGNFPDRFSARQFPNYSSELNVNALLLGDSALYLCASSLTGEIEFFGPGTRLTVL.

Turning to this clonotype: A much bigger clone sits one base away, suggesting this may be a read error. The genes are TRBV29-1 and TRBJ1-2; TRBD1 agrees at 10 bases. Per the germline V gene, CDR1 is SQVTM and CDR2 is ANQGSEA. Losses at the gene ends were 4 bases for V and 6 bases for J; bases not matched to a gene: 11. The CDR3 has 15 residues. The CDR3 reads CSVGFMGQGKDGYTF. The CDR3 DNA reads TGCAGCGTTGGATTTATGGGACAGGGGAAGGATGGCTACACCTTC.

This clonotype has a count of ten or more. The V call is TRBV5-1, the J call TRBJ2-1; TRBD2 matches 12 bases. The ends lost 1 base at V and 8 bases at J; junction bases unmatched: 7. The CDR3 contains 16 residues. Germline values: CDR1 SGHRS, CDR2 YFSETQ. The chain's CDR3 is CASSLTGTSGQDEQFF. In nucleotides, the CDR3 is TGCGCCAGCAGCTTGACCGGGACTAGCGGGCAGGATGAGCAGTTCTTC.

This clonotype was counted ten times or more. This chain connects TRBV20-1 to TRBJ2-5, with unresolved D. This CDR3 spans 14 amino acids. Per the germline V gene, CDR1 is DFQATT and CDR2 is SNEGSKA (reference sequence). V was trimmed by 4 bases and J by 2 bases, leaving 14 bases between them. CDR3 in DNA: TGCAGTGCTACCAGATCGACGCTACAAGAGACCCAGTACTTC. It encodes CSATRSTLQETQYF.

The sample holds many counts of this clonotype. The chain is built from TRBV20-1 and TRBJ1-6; 9 bases are a match to TRBD1. Unmatched junction bases numbered 8, after V lost 5 bases and J lost 6 bases. The CDR3 has 15 amino acids. Germline V gene sequence: CDR1 DFQATT, CDR2 SNEGSKA (reference sequence). The CDR3 coding sequence is TGCAGTGCTCTTCTGCCGGGACAGGGTAATTCACCCCTCCACTTT. It is translated as CSALLPGQGNSPLHF.

This chain connects TRBV28 to TRBJ2-2, with D possibly matching TRBD2 (7 bases). The CDR3 consists of 15 residues. The V gene's germline CDR1 is MDHEN and CDR2 SYDVKM. With 1 base removed from V and 2 bases from J, the gap between germline ends came to 8 bases. Here the CDR3 DNA reads TGTGCCAGCAGTTTATCGGGGGGCAACACCGGGGAGCTGTTTTTT. This translates into CASSLSGGNTGELFF.

This rearrangement joins TRBV5-1 to TRBJ2-3; D is possibly TRBD1 (6 bases). There are 15 residues in the CDR3. Trimming removed 2 bases from V and 4 bases from J, with 14 bases in between. From germline, CDR1 is SGHRS and CDR2 YFSETQ. This CDR3 reads CASSFSGENPDTQYF. CDR3 DNA sequence: TGCGCCAGCAGCTTTTCAGGGGAAAATCCAGATACGCAGTATTTT. Variable domain in full (rest from reference TRBV5-1 and TRBJ2-3): KAGVTQTPRYLIKTRGQQVTLSCSPISGHRSVSWYQQTPGQGLQFLFEYFSETQRNKGNFPGRFSGRQFSNSRSEMNVSTLELGDSALYLCASSFSGENPDTQYFGPGTRLTVL.

In this sample, this clonotype turned up many times. The V and J genes are TRBV7-9 and TRBJ2-7; D gene ambiguous. CDR1 is SEHNR and CDR2 is FQNEAQ in the germline V gene (reference sequence). The CDR3 has 14 residues. V was pared by 0 bases and J by 0 bases, with 6 bases between. The CDR3 loop is CASSLARYSYEQYF. CDR3 coding DNA: TGTGCCAGCAGCTTAGCCAGGTACTCCTACGAGCAGTACTTC.

This clonotype was counted many times. This CDR3 reads CSARGLAGGRLETQYF. CDR3 coding DNA: TGCAGTGCTAGAGGGCTAGCGGGGGGGCGGTTGGAGACCCAGTACTTC. J is TRBJ2-5 and V is TRBV20-1; 12 positions match TRBD2. After removal of 1 base from V and 5 bases from J, the junction contained 8 bases not matched to a gene. From germline, CDR1 is DFQATT and CDR2 SNEGSKA (reference sequence). This CDR3 is built from 16 residues.

This clonotype was found many times. The CDR3 bases are TGCGCCAGCAGCTTGAGAGCGGGGGGGCCAGCAGATACGCAGTATTTT. This translates into CASSLRAGGPADTQYF. The rearrangement links TRBV5-1 to TRBJ2-3; 10 nucleotides line up with TRBD2. This CDR3 has 16 residues. Germline V gene lookup returns CDR1 SGHRS and CDR2 YFSETQ. With V trimmed by 1 base and J by 4 bases, 6 bases remained unmatched.

This clonotype has a count of ten or more. This chain joins TRBV9 and TRBJ2-2; D tentatively reads TRBD1 or TRBD2 (5 bases each). V lost 2 bases and J 3 bases, leaving 8 bases between the germline ends. The CDR3 length is 14 residues. Germline V gene data show CDR1 as SGDLS and CDR2 as YYNGEE. CDR3 coding DNA: TGTGCCAGCAGCGTTGGGACCGACACCGGGGAGCTGTTTTTT. Protein: CASSVGTDTGELFF.

This clonotype was found many times. The CDR3 DNA follows: TGCGCCAGCAGCTTGGGACAGGGGGCAGATACGCAGTATTTT. This codes for CASSLGQGADTQYF. The gene calls are TRBV5-1 and TRBJ2-3, with 9 bases fitting TRBD1. The CDR3 covers 14 residues. Germline V lookup: CDR1 SGHRS, CDR2 YFSETQ. The ends lost 0 bases at V and 4 bases at J; junction bases unmatched: 0.

This clonotype was observed many times. This chain links TRBV5-1 with TRBJ2-3, with 12 bases lining up with TRBD1. Germline V CDR1 and CDR2: SGHRS, YFSETQ. V dropped 3 bases and J dropped 6; count of bases not matched to a gene: 2. This CDR3 comprises 14 residues. The CDR3: CASSWGQGADTQYF. The CDR3 nucleotides are TGCGCCAGCAGCTGGGGACAGGGGGCCGATACGCAGTATTTT. Combining the CDR3 with reference TRBV5-1 and TRBJ2-3 gives the whole variable domain KAGVTQTPRYLIKTRGQQVTLSCSPISGHRSVSWYQQTPGQGLQFLFEYFSETQRNKGNFPGRFSGRQFSNSRSEMNVSTLELGDSALYLCASSWGQGADTQYFGPGTRLTVL.